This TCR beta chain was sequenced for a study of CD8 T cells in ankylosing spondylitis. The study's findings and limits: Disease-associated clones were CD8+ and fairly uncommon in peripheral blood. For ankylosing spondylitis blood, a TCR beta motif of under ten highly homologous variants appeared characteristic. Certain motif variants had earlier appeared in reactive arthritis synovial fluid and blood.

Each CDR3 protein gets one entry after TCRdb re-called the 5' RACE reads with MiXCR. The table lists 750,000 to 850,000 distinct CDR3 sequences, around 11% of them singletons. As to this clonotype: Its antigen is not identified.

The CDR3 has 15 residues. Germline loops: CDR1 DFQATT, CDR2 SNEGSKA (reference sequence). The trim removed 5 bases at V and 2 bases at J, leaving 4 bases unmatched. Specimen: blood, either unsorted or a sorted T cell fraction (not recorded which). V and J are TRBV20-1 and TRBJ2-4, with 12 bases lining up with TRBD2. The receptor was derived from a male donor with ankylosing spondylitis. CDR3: CSALGLAGTKNIQYF. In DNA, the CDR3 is TGCAGTGCTTTAGGACTAGCGGGAACCAAAAACATTCAGTACTTC.